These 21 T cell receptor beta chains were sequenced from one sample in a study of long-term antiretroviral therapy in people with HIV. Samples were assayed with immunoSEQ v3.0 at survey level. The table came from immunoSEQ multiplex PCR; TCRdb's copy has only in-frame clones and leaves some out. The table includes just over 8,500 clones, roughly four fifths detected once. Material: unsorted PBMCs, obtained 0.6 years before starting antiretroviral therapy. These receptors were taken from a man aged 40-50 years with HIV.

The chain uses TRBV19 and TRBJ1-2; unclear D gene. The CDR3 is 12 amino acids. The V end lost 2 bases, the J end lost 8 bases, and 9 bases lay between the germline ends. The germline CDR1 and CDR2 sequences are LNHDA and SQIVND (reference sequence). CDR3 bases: TGTGCCAGTAGTATATCAGGAAAGGGCTACACCTTC. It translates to CASSISGKGYTF.

The CDR3 loop reads CAWSITGTASYEQYF. CDR3 nucleotides: TGTGCCTGGTCTATTACAGGGACCGCTTCCTACGAGCAGTACTTC. The chain combines TRBV30 with TRBJ2-7, with a weak D call TRBD1 (6 bases). Germline CDR1 and CDR2: GTSNPN and SVGIG (reference sequence). This CDR3 has 15 amino acids. V lost 5 bases to trimming and J lost 1 base, with 18 bases between them.

The CDR3 region is CASRPDNSPLHF. The CDR3 DNA reads as TGTGCCAGTCGCCCTGATAATTCACCCCTCCACTTT. This chain connects TRBV27 to TRBJ1-6; D not certain. CDR3 length equals 12 residues. The germline CDR1 and CDR2 sequences are MNHEY and SMNVEV (reference sequence). V lost 9 bases and J 5 bases, leaving 8 bases between the germline ends.

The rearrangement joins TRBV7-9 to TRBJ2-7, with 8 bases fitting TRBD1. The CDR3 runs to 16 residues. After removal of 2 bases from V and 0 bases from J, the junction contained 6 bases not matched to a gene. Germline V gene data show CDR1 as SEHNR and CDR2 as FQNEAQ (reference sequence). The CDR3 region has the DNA TGTGCCAGCAGCTTAACCCGACAGGGGCTCTCCTACGAGCAGTACTTC. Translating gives CASSLTRQGLSYEQYF.

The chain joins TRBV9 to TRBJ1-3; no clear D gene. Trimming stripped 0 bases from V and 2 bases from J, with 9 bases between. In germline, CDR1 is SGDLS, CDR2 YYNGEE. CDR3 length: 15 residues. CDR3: CASSVELNPGNTIYF. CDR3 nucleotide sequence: TGTGCCAGCAGCGTAGAGTTGAACCCTGGAAACACCATATATTTT.

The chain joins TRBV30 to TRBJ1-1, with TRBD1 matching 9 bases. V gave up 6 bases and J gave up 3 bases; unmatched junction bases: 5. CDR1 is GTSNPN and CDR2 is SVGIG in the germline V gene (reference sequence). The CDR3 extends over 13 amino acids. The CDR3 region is CACETGGYTEAFF. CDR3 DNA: TGTGCCTGTGAAACAGGGGGCTACACTGAAGCTTTCTTT.

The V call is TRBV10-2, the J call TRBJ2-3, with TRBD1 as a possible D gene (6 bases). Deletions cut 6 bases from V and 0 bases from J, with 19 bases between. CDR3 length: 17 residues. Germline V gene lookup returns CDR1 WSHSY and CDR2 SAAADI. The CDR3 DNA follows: TGCGCCAGCAGCGCACCGGGACACCGGACTAGCACAGATACGCAGTATTTT. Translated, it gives CASSAPGHRTSTDTQYF.

The CDR3 coding sequence is TGCGCCAGCAGCTTCGGGACTAGCGGGGGGGAGGAGACCCAGTACTTC. Translated: CASSFGTSGGEETQYF. V usage is TRBV5-1 and J usage is TRBJ2-5; 16 bases align to TRBD2. The CDR3 spans 16 residues. The germline CDR1 and CDR2 sequences are SGHRS and YFSETQ. Unmatched junction bases numbered 3, after V lost 2 bases and J lost 5 bases.

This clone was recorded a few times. CDR3 region: CASSLWTGVYSPLHF. Written as DNA, the CDR3 is TGTGCCAGCAGCTTGTGGACAGGAGTATATTCACCCCTCCACTTT. The chain carries TRBV5-8 and TRBJ1-6, with 7 nucleotides matching TRBD1. Germline assignment: CDR1 SGHTS and CDR2 YDEGEE. J was trimmed by 8 bases and V by 1 base; bases with no gene match: 6. This CDR3 has 15 residues. Based on the CDR3 plus reference TRBV5-8 and TRBJ1-6, the full variable domain is EAGVTQSPTHLIKTRGQQATLRCSPISGHTSVYWYQQALGLGLQFLLWYDEGEERNRGNFPPRFSGRQFPNYSSELNVNALELEDSALYLCASSLWTGVYSPLHFGNGTRLTVT.

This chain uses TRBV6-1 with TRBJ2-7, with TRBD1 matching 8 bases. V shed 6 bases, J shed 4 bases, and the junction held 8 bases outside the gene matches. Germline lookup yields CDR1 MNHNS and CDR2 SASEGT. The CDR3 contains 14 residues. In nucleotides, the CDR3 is TGTGCCAGCAGCACCGGGACAGGACGATACGAGCAGTACTTC. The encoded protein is CASSTGTGRYEQYF.

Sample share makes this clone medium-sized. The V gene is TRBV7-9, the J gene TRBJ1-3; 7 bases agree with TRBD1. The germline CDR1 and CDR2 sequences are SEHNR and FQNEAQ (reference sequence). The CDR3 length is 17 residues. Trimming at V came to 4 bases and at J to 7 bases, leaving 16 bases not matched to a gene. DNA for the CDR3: TGTGCCAGCAGCTCGACTTCGACAGGGTGGAAAGCCAACACCATATATTTT. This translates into CASSSTSTGWKANTIYF.

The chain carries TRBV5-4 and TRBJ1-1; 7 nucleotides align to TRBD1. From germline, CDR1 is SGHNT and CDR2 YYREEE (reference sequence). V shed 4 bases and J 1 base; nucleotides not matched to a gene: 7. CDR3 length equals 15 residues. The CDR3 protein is CASSIPGQTNTEAFF. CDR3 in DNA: TGTGCCAGCAGCATCCCGGGACAGACGAACACTGAAGCTTTCTTT.

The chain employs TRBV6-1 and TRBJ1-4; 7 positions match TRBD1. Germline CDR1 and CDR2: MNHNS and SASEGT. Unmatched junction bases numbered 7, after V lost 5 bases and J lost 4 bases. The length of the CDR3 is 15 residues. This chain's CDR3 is CASSFRQGLNEKLFF. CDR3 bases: TGTGCCAGCAGTTTCAGACAGGGCCTTAATGAAAAACTGTTTTTT.

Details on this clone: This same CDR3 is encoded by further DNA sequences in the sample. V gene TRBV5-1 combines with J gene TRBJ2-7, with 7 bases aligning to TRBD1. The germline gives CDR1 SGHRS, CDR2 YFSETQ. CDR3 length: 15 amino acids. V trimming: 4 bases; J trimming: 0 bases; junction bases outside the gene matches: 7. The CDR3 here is CASSRTGTDSYEQYF. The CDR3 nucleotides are TGCGCCAGCAGCCGCACCGGGACAGACTCCTACGAGCAGTACTTC.

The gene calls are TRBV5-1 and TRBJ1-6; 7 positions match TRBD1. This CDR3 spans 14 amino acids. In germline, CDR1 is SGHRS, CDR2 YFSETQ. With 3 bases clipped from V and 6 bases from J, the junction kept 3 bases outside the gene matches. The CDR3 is CASSWGQSNSPLHF. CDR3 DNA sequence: TGCGCCAGCAGCTGGGGACAGAGTAATTCACCCCTCCACTTT.

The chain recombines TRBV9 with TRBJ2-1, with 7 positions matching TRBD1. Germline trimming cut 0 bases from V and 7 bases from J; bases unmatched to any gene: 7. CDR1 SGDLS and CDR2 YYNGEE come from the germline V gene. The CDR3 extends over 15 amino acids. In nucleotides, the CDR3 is TGTGCCAGCAGCGTAGGTGAGGGGGCTAAAAATGAGCAGTTCTTC. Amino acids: CASSVGEGAKNEQFF.

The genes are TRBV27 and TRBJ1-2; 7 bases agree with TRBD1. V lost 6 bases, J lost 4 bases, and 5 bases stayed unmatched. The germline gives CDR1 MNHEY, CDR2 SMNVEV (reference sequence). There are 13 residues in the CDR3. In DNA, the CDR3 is TGTGCCAGCAGGACAGGGCTCGGCTATGGCTACACCTTC. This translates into CASRTGLGYGYTF.

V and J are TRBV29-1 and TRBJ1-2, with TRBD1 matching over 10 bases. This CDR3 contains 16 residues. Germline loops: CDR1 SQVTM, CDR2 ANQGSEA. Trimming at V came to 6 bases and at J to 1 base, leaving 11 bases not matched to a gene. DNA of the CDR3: TGCAGCGTGCCTGGCCCGGGACAGGGGTTTAACTATGGCTACACCTTC. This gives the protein CSVPGPGQGFNYGYTF. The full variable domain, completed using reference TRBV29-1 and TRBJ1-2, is SAVISQKPSRDICQRGTSLTIQCQVDSQVTMMFWYRQQPGQSLTLIATANQGSEATYESGFVIDKFPISRPNLTFSTLTVSNMSPEDSSIYLCSVPGPGQGFNYGYTFGSGTRLTVV.

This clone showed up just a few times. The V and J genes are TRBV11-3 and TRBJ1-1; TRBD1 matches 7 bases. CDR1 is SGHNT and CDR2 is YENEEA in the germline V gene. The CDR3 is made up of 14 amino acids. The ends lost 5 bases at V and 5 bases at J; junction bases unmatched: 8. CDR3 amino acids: CASSTRQGWTEAFF. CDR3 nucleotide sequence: TGTGCCAGCAGCACCAGACAGGGTTGGACTGAAGCTTTCTTT.

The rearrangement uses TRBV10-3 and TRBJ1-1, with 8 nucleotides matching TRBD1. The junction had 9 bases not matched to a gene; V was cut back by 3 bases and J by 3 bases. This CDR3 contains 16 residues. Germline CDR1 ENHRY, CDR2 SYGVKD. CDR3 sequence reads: CAISESDRVGDTEAFF. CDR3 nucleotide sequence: TGTGCCATCAGTGAATCGGACAGGGTGGGTGACACTGAAGCTTTCTTT.

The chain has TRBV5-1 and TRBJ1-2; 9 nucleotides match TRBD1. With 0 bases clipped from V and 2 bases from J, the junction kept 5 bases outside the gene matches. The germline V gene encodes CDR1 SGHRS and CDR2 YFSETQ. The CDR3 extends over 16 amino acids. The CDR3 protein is CASSLEGTGTNYGYTF. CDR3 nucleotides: TGCGCCAGCAGCTTGGAGGGGACAGGGACCAACTATGGCTACACCTTC.